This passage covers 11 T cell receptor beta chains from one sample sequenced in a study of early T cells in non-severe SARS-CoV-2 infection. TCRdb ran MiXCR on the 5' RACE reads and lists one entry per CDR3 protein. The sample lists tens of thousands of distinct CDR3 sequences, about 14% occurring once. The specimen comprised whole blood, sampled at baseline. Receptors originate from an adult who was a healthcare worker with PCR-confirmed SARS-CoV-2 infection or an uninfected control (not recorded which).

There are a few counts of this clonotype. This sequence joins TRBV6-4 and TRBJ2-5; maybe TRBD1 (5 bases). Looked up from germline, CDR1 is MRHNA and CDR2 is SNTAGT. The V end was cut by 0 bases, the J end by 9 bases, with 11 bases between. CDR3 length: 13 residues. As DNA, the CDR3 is TGTGCCAGCAGTGACTCGTTAGCAGGGCCCCAGTACTTC. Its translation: CASSDSLAGPQYF.

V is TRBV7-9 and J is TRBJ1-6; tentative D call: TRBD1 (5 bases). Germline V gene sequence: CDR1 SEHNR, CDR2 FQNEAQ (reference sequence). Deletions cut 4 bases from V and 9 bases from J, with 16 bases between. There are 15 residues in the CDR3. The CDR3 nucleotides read TGTGCCAGCAGCTCCCGACTGGGGCTTTTTTCACCCCTCCACTTT. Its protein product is CASSSRLGLFSPLHF.

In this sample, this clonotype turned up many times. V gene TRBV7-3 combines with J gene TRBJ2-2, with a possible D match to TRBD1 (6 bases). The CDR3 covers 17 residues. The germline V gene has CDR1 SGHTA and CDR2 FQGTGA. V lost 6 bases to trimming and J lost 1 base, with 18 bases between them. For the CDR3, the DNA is TGTGCCAGCAGACCCCGAAACAGGGCCCGGAACACCGGGGAGCTGTTTTTT. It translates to CASRPRNRARNTGELFF.

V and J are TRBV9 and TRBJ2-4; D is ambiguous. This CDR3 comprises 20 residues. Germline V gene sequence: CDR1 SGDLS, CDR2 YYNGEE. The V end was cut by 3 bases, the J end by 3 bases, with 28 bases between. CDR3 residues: CASSDQTTRWGDQCKNIQYF. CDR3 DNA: TGTGCCAGCAGCGACCAAACCACCCGGTGGGGTGATCAGTGCAAAAACATTCAGTACTTC.

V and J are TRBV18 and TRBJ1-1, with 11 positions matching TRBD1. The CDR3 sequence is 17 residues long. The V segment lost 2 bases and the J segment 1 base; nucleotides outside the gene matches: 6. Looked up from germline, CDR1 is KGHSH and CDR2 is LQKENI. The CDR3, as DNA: TGTGCCAGCTCACCATACCGGACAGGGGGCGAGAACACTGAAGCTTTCTTT. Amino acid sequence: CASSPYRTGGENTEAFF.

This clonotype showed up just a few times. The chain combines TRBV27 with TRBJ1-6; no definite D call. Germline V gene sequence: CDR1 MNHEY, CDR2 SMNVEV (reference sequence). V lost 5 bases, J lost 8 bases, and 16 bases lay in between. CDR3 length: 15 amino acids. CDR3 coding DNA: TGTGCCAGCAGTATTACCTGGACGGCCGATTCACCCCTCCACTTT. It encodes CASSITWTADSPLHF.

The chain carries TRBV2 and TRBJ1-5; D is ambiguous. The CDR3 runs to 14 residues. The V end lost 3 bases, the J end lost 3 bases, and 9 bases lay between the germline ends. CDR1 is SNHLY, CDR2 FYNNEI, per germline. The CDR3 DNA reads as TGTGCCAGCAGTGATGGGTCCAACAATCAGCCCCAGCATTTT. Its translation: CASSDGSNNQPQHF.

In nucleotides, the CDR3 is TGTGCCAGCAGCCAATCCAGACACTCCTACAATGAGCAGTTCTTC. Protein sequence: CASSQSRHSYNEQFF. V and J are TRBV3-1 and TRBJ2-1, with D unclear. The CDR3 has 15 amino acids. Germline V gene lookup returns CDR1 LGHDT and CDR2 YNNKEL (reference sequence). Trimming pared 2 bases from V and 0 bases from J, leaving 8 bases between.

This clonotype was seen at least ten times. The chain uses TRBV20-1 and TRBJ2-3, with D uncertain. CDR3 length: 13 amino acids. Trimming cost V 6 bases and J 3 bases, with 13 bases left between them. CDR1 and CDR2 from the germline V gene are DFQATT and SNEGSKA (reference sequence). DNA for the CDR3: TGCAGTGCCGATCGACCTGGTACAGATACGCAGTATTTT. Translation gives CSADRPGTDTQYF.

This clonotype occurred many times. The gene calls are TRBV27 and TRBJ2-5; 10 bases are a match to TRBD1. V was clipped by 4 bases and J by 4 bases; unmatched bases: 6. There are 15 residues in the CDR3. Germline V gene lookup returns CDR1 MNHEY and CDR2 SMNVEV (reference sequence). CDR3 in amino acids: CASSSDRGRRETQYF. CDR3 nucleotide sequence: TGTGCCAGCAGTTCAGACAGGGGGCGGCGAGAGACCCAGTACTTC.

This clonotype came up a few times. Here the CDR3 DNA reads TGTGCCATCAGTCCCGGGACAGGGTTCGATACGCAGTATTTT. It translates to CAISPGTGFDTQYF. The rearrangement uses TRBV10-3 and TRBJ2-3; 9 nucleotides line up with TRBD1. V trimming: 5 bases; J trimming: 6 bases; junction bases outside the gene matches: 6. The length of the CDR3 is 14 residues. CDR1 and CDR2 from the germline V gene are ENHRY and SYGVKD.